What follows are 29 T cell receptor beta chains derived from one specimen sequenced in a study of cytomegalovirus exposure and HLA in healthy donors. PCR was performed using 60 Vbeta and 13 Jbeta primers. This table comes from immunoSEQ multiplex PCR, and its TCRdb copy is limited to in-frame clones, with some not included. The sample has around 99,000 clones, over 80% seen once. The sequenced sample was PBMCs. Source of these receptors: a young man in good health and CMV-seropositive.

This sequence joins TRBV5-4 and TRBJ2-1, with 7 bases identical to TRBD2. J lost 8 bases, V lost 7 bases, and 15 bases had no gene match. CDR1 and CDR2 from the germline V gene are SGHNT and YYREEE (reference sequence). CDR3 length: 15 residues. Here the CDR3 DNA reads TGTGCCAGCGGATCACAGCGGGGAGAGGGAGATGAGCAGTTCTTC. Its protein is CASGSQRGEGDEQFF.

The V gene is TRBV5-4, the J gene TRBJ2-7, with D perhaps matching TRBD1 (6 bases). This CDR3 has 16 residues. The V and J ends lost 4 bases and 5 bases respectively, with 22 bases between them. Germline V gene sequence: CDR1 SGHNT, CDR2 YYREEE (reference sequence). Here the CDR3 reads CASSPAMWGRQDEQYF. In DNA form, the CDR3 reads TGTGCCAGCAGCCCGGCTATGTGGGGGCGTCAAGACGAGCAGTACTTC.

This chain joins TRBV18 and TRBJ1-5, with D possibly being TRBD1 (5 bases). The CDR3 sequence is 12 residues long. V was shortened by 6 bases and J by 9 bases, with 12 bases between the two germline ends. CDR1 and CDR2 from the germline V gene are KGHSH and LQKENI. CDR3 sequence: CASSDRGTPQHF. In DNA, the CDR3 is TGTGCCAGCTCGGACCGGGGGACGCCCCAGCATTTT.

This clone came up a few times. The chain joins TRBV10-2 to TRBJ1-2; D unclear. Deletions cut 3 bases from V and 4 bases from J, with 9 bases between. CDR1 and CDR2 (germline): WSHSY, SAAADI. The CDR3 has 13 residues. The CDR3 DNA reads TGCGCCAGCAGTGATGGAACAGTCTATGGCTACACCTTC. Amino acids: CASSDGTVYGYTF.

The sample holds one count of this clone. The chain combines TRBV7-9 with TRBJ2-5; D may be TRBD1 (5 bases). CDR3 length equals 13 residues. Trimming removed 4 bases at V and 4 bases at J, with 10 bases between. The germline gives CDR1 SEHNR, CDR2 FQNEAQ (reference sequence). The CDR3 bases are TGTGCCAGCAGCTCTCAGGGCTTAGAGACCCAGTACTTC. Translation gives CASSSQGLETQYF. Together with reference TRBV7-9 and TRBJ2-5, the CDR3 gives the full variable domain: DTGVSQNPRHKITKRGQNVTFRCDPISEHNRLYWYRQTLGQGPEFLTYFQNEAQLEKSRLLSDRFSAERPKGSFSTLEIQRTEQGDSAMYLCASSSQGLETQYFGPGTRLLVL.

The rearrangement uses TRBV6-5 and TRBJ1-2, with 7 bases fitting TRBD1. The V gene end was trimmed by 5 bases and the J gene end by 8 bases; junction bases not matched to a gene: 8. This CDR3 comprises 13 residues. Germline V gene data show CDR1 as MNHEY and CDR2 as SVGAGI. Here the CDR3 reads CASSPDREGGYTF. The CDR3 bases are TGTGCCAGCAGTCCTGACAGGGAAGGAGGCTACACCTTC.

The chain employs TRBV6-1 and TRBJ1-3; 7 bases align to TRBD1. CDR3 length: 14 amino acids. Germline V gives CDR1 MNHNS, CDR2 SASEGT. After removal of 0 bases from V and 4 bases from J, the junction contained 0 bases not matched to a gene. The CDR3 bases are TGTGCCAGCAGTGAAGCGACAGGGGGAAACACCATATATTTT. Translation gives CASSEATGGNTIYF.

This chain uses TRBV10-1 with TRBJ2-3, with 7 bases lining up with TRBD2. CDR3 length: 16 amino acids. Germline CDR1 is WNHNN and CDR2 is SYGVQD (reference sequence). Trimming took 6 bases from V and 2 from J; bases not matched to a gene: 11. The CDR3 protein is CASSAAGRGITDTQYF. The CDR3 coding sequence is TGCGCCAGCAGCGCCGCAGGGCGGGGGATCACAGATACGCAGTATTTT.

The chain combines TRBV25-1 with TRBJ2-2; D is uncertain. V was cut by 0 bases and J by 5 bases, with 7 bases left in between. CDR1 and CDR2 from the germline V gene are MGHDK and SYGVNS. The CDR3 loop spans 14 amino acids. The DNA of the CDR3 is TGTGCCAGCAGTGAATATAGAGGAACCGGGGAGCTGTTTTTT. Its translation: CASSEYRGTGELFF.

V gene TRBV10-3 combines with J gene TRBJ2-7; a possible D gene is TRBD2 (6 bases). Deletions cut 0 bases from V and 0 bases from J, with 9 bases between. CDR3 length: 15 residues. Germline lookup yields CDR1 ENHRY and CDR2 SYGVKD. CDR3 sequence (DNA): TGTGCCATCAGTGAGTCGGGGGGATTCTCCTACGAGCAGTACTTC. Protein: CAISESGGFSYEQYF.

This clone was seen a handful of times. This sequence joins TRBV19 and TRBJ1-2, with D unclear. This CDR3 has 14 residues. Between the trimmed V and J ends, which lost 11 bases and 4 bases, there was a span of 20 bases. Germline-derived CDR1 and CDR2 are LNHDA and SQIVND (reference sequence). The DNA for the CDR3 is TGTGCCTCCTCGAACTTGGGCAGCGGCTATGGCTACACCTTC. It translates to CASSNLGSGYGYTF.

With respect to this clone: An end of the junction differs from the germline gene, which may be a read error. The rearrangement links TRBV11-2 to TRBJ2-5; 11 positions agree with TRBD2. This CDR3 has 16 amino acids. CDR1 is SGHAT, CDR2 FQNNGV, per germline. In nucleotides, the CDR3 is TGTGCCAGCAGCCCCAGACTAGCGGGGCGTCAAGAGGCCCAGTACTTC. The encoded protein is CASSPRLAGRQEAQYF.

The CDR3 nucleotides read TGTGCCAGCTCACCAGGGTCGACTTTAAATGAGCAGTTCTTC. Its translation is CASSPGSTLNEQFF. The chain couples TRBV18 to TRBJ2-1, with D uncertain. The CDR3 contains 14 residues. The germline CDR1 and CDR2 sequences are KGHSH and LQKENI. The V end was cut by 2 bases, the J end by 7 bases, with 12 bases between.

V and J are TRBV13 and TRBJ2-7; D may be TRBD1 (6 bases). Germline V gene lookup returns CDR1 PRHDT and CDR2 FYEKMQ (reference sequence). V lost 3 bases and J 6 bases, leaving 24 bases between the germline ends. This CDR3 is 17 amino acids long. CDR3 protein: CASSLGSIFGLGGEQYF. The CDR3, as DNA: TGTGCCAGCAGCTTGGGATCGATCTTCGGCCTAGGGGGCGAGCAGTACTTC.

The chain joins TRBV5-1 to TRBJ2-7, with 7 bases lining up with TRBD1. The CDR3 is 14 residues long. The germline V gene has CDR1 SGHRS and CDR2 YFSETQ. The V segment lost 0 bases and the J segment 4 bases; nucleotides outside the gene matches: 4. As DNA, the CDR3 is TGCGCCAGCAGCTTGGGACAGGGAATTTACGAGCAGTACTTC. Residues: CASSLGQGIYEQYF.

The V call is TRBV10-1, the J call TRBJ1-1; TRBD1 might be the D (5 bases). This CDR3 is 13 amino acids long. Trimming removed 6 bases from V and 1 base from J, with 9 bases in between. CDR1 is WNHNN and CDR2 is SYGVQD in the germline V gene (reference sequence). The CDR3 loop reads CASREQGNTEAFF. For the CDR3, the DNA is TGCGCCAGCAGAGAGCAGGGGAACACTGAAGCTTTCTTT.

The rearrangement joins TRBV13 to TRBJ2-6, with D uncertain. The CDR3 runs to 15 residues. V lost 2 bases and J lost 0, with 5 bases in between. The germline V gene encodes CDR1 PRHDT and CDR2 FYEKMQ (reference sequence). The CDR3 DNA sequence: TGTGCCAGCAGCTTACCCGGCTCTGGGGCCAACGTCCTGACTTTC. It encodes CASSLPGSGANVLTF.

This rearrangement joins TRBV10-3 to TRBJ2-7; D possibly corresponds to TRBD1 (6 bases). The V and J ends lost 5 bases and 4 bases respectively, with 12 bases between them. The CDR3 runs 13 residues. The germline V gene has CDR1 ENHRY and CDR2 SYGVKD. CDR3 coding DNA: TGTGCCATCAGTCAGGGGCAGCCTTACGAGCAGTACTTC. Protein: CAISQGQPYEQYF.

Only one count was recorded for this clone. J is TRBJ1-2 and V is TRBV6-5; D uncertain. Deletions cut 6 bases from V and 7 bases from J, with 15 bases between. In germline, CDR1 is MNHEY, CDR2 SVGAGI. The CDR3 consists of 13 residues. CDR3 sequence (DNA): TGTGCCAGCAGACCCGGGAGCACGCGTGGCTACACCTTC. The encoded protein is CASRPGSTRGYTF.

This clone was found once. The rearrangement joins TRBV7-6 to TRBJ1-6, with 7 bases matching TRBD1. CDR1 is SGHVS, CDR2 FNYEAQ, per germline. The CDR3 length is 15 residues. V was clipped by 3 bases and J by 9 bases; unmatched bases: 8. The CDR3 region is CASSLATGQASPLHF. DNA of the CDR3: TGTGCCAGCAGCTTGGCGACAGGGCAGGCTTCACCCCTCCACTTT.

The rearrangement joins TRBV19 to TRBJ2-7; 8 bases are a match to TRBD1. CDR1 is LNHDA and CDR2 is SQIVND in the germline V gene (reference sequence). V lost 10 bases, J lost 5 bases, and 7 bases stayed unmatched. The length of the CDR3 is 12 residues. The CDR3 region has the DNA TGTGCCACTGTGGACAGGGAGCACGAGCAGTACTTC. Translated: CATVDREHEQYF.

The V gene is TRBV9, the J gene TRBJ2-3; D may be TRBD2 (5 bases). The CDR3 has 15 residues. Germline values: CDR1 SGDLS, CDR2 YYNGEE. V was trimmed by 3 bases and J by 1 base, leaving 12 bases between them. The CDR3 coding sequence is TGTGCCAGCAGCGAGACTAACCCTGGCACAGATACGCAGTATTTT. Protein sequence: CASSETNPGTDTQYF.

This chain links TRBV5-5 with TRBJ2-5; TRBD2 matches 8 bases. With 6 bases clipped from V and 5 bases from J, the junction kept 6 bases outside the gene matches. The CDR3 spans 13 residues. The germline V gene encodes CDR1 SGHKS and CDR2 YYEKEE (reference sequence). The CDR3 loop is CASTLPGGETQYF. CDR3 nucleotides: TGTGCCAGCACCCTTCCGGGGGGGGAGACCCAGTACTTC.

This clone came up a few times. V and J are TRBV5-1 and TRBJ1-2, with D possibly matching TRBD1 (6 bases). Per the germline V gene, CDR1 is SGHRS and CDR2 is YFSETQ. Trimming cost V 4 bases and J 10 bases, with 14 bases left between them. The CDR3 has 12 residues. CDR3 sequence (DNA): TGCGCCAGCAGCCGGACAGCTGATGTCTACACCTTC. Its translation: CASSRTADVYTF.

This chain connects TRBV5-6 to TRBJ1-1, with 9 nucleotides matching TRBD1. Losses at the gene ends were 3 bases for V and 5 bases for J; bases not matched to a gene: 5. CDR1 is SGHDT, CDR2 YYEEEE, per germline. The CDR3 has 14 amino acids. The CDR3 spells CASSSTGGWTEAFF. The CDR3 DNA reads TGTGCCAGCAGCTCCACAGGGGGCTGGACTGAAGCTTTCTTT. The whole variable domain, remainder taken from reference TRBV5-6 and TRBJ1-1, is DAGVTQSPTHLIKTRGQQVTLRCSPKSGHDTVSWYQQALGQGPQFIFQYYEEEERQRGNFPDRFSGHQFPNYSSELNVNALLLGDSALYLCASSSTGGWTEAFFGQGTRLTVV.

The chain carries TRBV5-6 and TRBJ2-5; 10 bases line up with TRBD2. Germline V gene data show CDR1 as SGHDT and CDR2 as YYEEEE. V lost 1 base and J lost 4; bases outside the gene matches: 7. The CDR3 sequence is 16 residues long. The CDR3 DNA is TGTGCCAGCAGCTTGCCCAAGCGGGGGGGCCCAGAGACCCAGTACTTC. Protein: CASSLPKRGGPETQYF.

This clone was seen more than once but under ten times. The gene calls are TRBV29-1 and TRBJ1-4; 9 bases agree with TRBD1. This CDR3 region has 15 residues. With 7 bases clipped from V and 5 bases from J, the junction kept 11 bases outside the gene matches. Germline CDR1 and CDR2: SQVTM and ANQGSEA. CDR3 coding DNA: TGCAGCGCAGCGGCCGACAGGGGGTTAAATGAAAAACTGTTTTTT. Its translation: CSAAADRGLNEKLFF.

The CDR3 region is CASGLKAGSQETQYF. For the CDR3, the DNA is TGTGCTAGTGGTCTCAAAGCGGGATCGCAAGAGACCCAGTACTTC. The chain carries TRBV12-5 and TRBJ2-5, with 7 bases fitting TRBD2. CDR3 length: 15 amino acids. Trimming took 5 bases from V and 2 from J; bases not matched to a gene: 8. The germline gives CDR1 LGHNT, CDR2 FRNRAP.

The chain recombines TRBV19 with TRBJ1-2; possibly TRBD1 for D (5 bases). Germline CDR1 LNHDA, CDR2 SQIVND (reference sequence). The CDR3 sequence is 13 residues long. V was pared by 6 bases and J by 7 bases, with 15 bases between. The CDR3 spells CASRGGDSAGYTF. For the CDR3, the DNA is TGTGCCAGTAGGGGGGGGGATTCGGCTGGCTACACCTTC.